Each of the 31 T cell receptor beta chains below was sequenced from the same sample in a study of beta chain features in type 1 diabetes. Their recognized antigens are unknown. The investigators reverse transcribed all of the isolated RNA, so they sequenced expressed TCRB transcripts. Data came from immunoSEQ multiplex PCR; TCRdb stores just in-frame clones and leaves some out. Of 130,000 or so clones in the sample, 7.5% to 9.5% are singletons; the top ten hold over 0.6%. Overall study findings and caveats: Shortening of TCRB CDR3s, moderate but significant, appeared in all four CD4+ subsets of Type 1 diabetes patients.

The sample taken for sequencing was central memory CD4+ T cells from blood. These receptors were taken from a young man with type 1 diabetes.

The chain recombines TRBV7-3 with TRBJ2-5; 7 bases map to TRBD2. V was pared by 8 bases and J by 0 bases, with 3 bases of the junction left unmatched. This CDR3 has 13 residues. Germline CDR1 SGHTA, CDR2 FQGTGA. The DNA for the CDR3 is TGTGCCAGCGGGAGGGGACACCAAGAGACCCAGTACTTC. This gives the protein CASGRGHQETQYF. The variable domain in full, with the rest retrieved from reference TRBV7-3 and TRBJ2-5, is GAGVSQTPSNKVTEKGKYVELRCDPISGHTALYWYRQSLGQGPEFLIYFQGTGAADDSGLPNDRFFAVRPEGSVSTLKIQRTERGDSAVYLCASGRGHQETQYFGPGTRLLVL.

This chain joins TRBV19 and TRBJ1-5; possible D gene TRBD1, 6 bases. V lost 5 bases to trimming and J lost 6 bases, with 11 bases between them. Germline V gives CDR1 LNHDA, CDR2 SQIVND (reference sequence). The CDR3 runs 13 residues. CDR3 region: CASSWTEGQPQHF. The DNA for the CDR3 is TGTGCCAGTAGTTGGACAGAGGGTCAGCCCCAGCATTTT.

This clone was observed many times. This sequence joins TRBV7-3 and TRBJ2-2, with 8 bases that match TRBD2. Germline CDR1 and CDR2: SGHTA and FQGTGA. V trimming: 2 bases; J trimming: 0 bases; junction bases outside the gene matches: 2. This CDR3 is built from 16 residues. This CDR3 is CASSLRGGSNTGELFF. The CDR3 bases are TGTGCCAGCAGCTTACGGGGGGGCTCGAACACCGGGGAGCTGTTTTTT.

This clone appeared a few times. CDR3 in DNA: TGTGCCAGCAGCTCGAGGGGGGGGCGAGATACGCAGTATTTT. Translated, it gives CASSSRGGRDTQYF. The rearrangement uses TRBV7-6 and TRBJ2-3, with D perhaps TRBD2 (7 bases). CDR1 and CDR2 (germline): SGHVS, FNYEAQ. The CDR3 length is 14 residues. V was clipped by 4 bases and J by 5 bases, with 13 bases between them. Variable domain in full (rest from reference TRBV7-6 and TRBJ2-3): GAGVSQSPRYKVTKRGQDVALRCDPISGHVSLYWYRQALGQGPEFLTYFNYEAQQDKSGLPNDRFSAERPEGSISTLTIQRTEQRDSAMYRCASSSRGGRDTQYFGPGTRLTVL.

This chain connects TRBV25-1 to TRBJ1-1; 10 bases match TRBD1. The CDR3 is 15 amino acids. Germline CDR1 MGHDK, CDR2 SYGVNS. V lost 3 bases and J lost 5; bases outside the gene matches: 6. The CDR3 DNA is TGTGCCAGCAGTGACGTTGGGACAGGGGAGACTGAAGCTTTCTTT. It codes for CASSDVGTGETEAFF.

This clone was seen more than once but under ten times. The chain is built from TRBV11-1 and TRBJ2-3; the D gene is possibly TRBD2 (6 bases). The CDR3 sequence is 15 residues long. Trimming left V 2 bases short and J 2 bases short, with 11 bases between. Germline assignment: CDR1 SGHAT and CDR2 FQDESV (reference sequence). The CDR3 sequence is CASSLWGTPTDTQYF. The CDR3 DNA reads TGTGCCAGCAGCTTATGGGGGACTCCCACAGATACGCAGTATTTT. The variable domain in full, with the rest retrieved from reference TRBV11-1 and TRBJ2-3, is EAEVAQSPRYKITEKSQAVAFWCDPISGHATLYWYRQILGQGPELLVQFQDESVVDDSQLPKDRFSAERLKGVDSTLKIQPAELGDSAMYLCASSLWGTPTDTQYFGPGTRLTVL.

This chain connects TRBV9 to TRBJ2-5, with a possible D match to TRBD2 (6 bases). V lost 2 bases, J lost 5 bases, and 13 bases lay in between. The germline V gene has CDR1 SGDLS and CDR2 YYNGEE. CDR3 length: 14 residues. The CDR3 nucleotides are TGTGCCAGCAGCGTCGGAGGGACGAGGGAGACCCAGTACTTC. It is translated as CASSVGGTRETQYF.

The J gene is TRBJ1-2, the V gene TRBV30; D is possibly TRBD1 (5 bases). There are 13 residues in the CDR3. Trimming cost V 3 bases and J 8 bases, with 16 bases left between them. CDR1 is GTSNPN and CDR2 is SVGIG in the germline V gene (reference sequence). The CDR3 nucleotides read TGTGCCTGGAGCGAGCGCTCAGGGCAAGGCTACACCTTC. It codes for CAWSERSGQGYTF.

The chain couples TRBV7-6 to TRBJ2-7; the D gene is possibly TRBD1 (6 bases). V shed 6 bases and J shed 0 bases, with 15 bases lying between them. Per germline, CDR1 SGHVS and CDR2 FNYEAQ. This CDR3 is built from 15 residues. The CDR3 nucleotides are TGTGCCAGCAGTCTCAATGTGGACAGCTCCTACGAGCAGTACTTC. Translated: CASSLNVDSSYEQYF.

This clone has at least ten counts. The chain has TRBV30 and TRBJ1-1; D is undetermined. Trimming removed 2 bases from V and 6 bases from J, with 16 bases in between. Germline lookup yields CDR1 GTSNPN and CDR2 SVGIG (reference sequence). CDR3 length: 14 amino acids. In nucleotides, the CDR3 is TGTGCCTGGAGTCTTTGGACTGGCTCCCCTGAAGCTTTCTTT. Translated, it gives CAWSLWTGSPEAFF. Supplemented by reference TRBV30 and TRBJ1-1, the full variable domain reads SQTIHQWPATLVQPVGSPLSLECTVEGTSNPNLYWYRQAAGRGLQLLFYSVGIGQISSEVPQNLSASRPQDRQFILSSKKLLLSDSGFYLCAWSLWTGSPEAFFGQGTRLTVV.

The genes are TRBV7-2 and TRBJ1-2; 7 bases are a match to TRBD1. V dropped 0 bases and J dropped 4; count of bases not matched to a gene: 8. CDR3 length: 16 amino acids. The germline V gene encodes CDR1 SGHTA and CDR2 FQGNSA. The CDR3 DNA follows: TGTGCCAGCAGCTTAGCTGGGGCAGGGGGAGCCTATGGCTACACCTTC. Protein product: CASSLAGAGGAYGYTF.

In this sample, this clone turned up a few times. The rearrangement joins TRBV2 to TRBJ2-5, with a tentative D call TRBD2 (5 bases). V gave up 7 bases and J gave up 2 bases, with 14 bases separating them. The V gene's germline CDR1 is SNHLY and CDR2 FYNNEI. CDR3 length: 14 amino acids. The CDR3 bases are TGTGCCAGCACTACAAGAGGGTATCAAGAGACCCAGTACTTC. Its protein product is CASTTRGYQETQYF.

The sample holds a few counts of this clone. The V and J genes are TRBV7-2 and TRBJ2-1; no clear D. Germline CDR1 reads SGHTA; CDR2 reads FQGNSA. The V end was cut by 1 base, the J end by 9 bases, with 7 bases between. CDR3 length: 12 residues. CDR3 DNA sequence: TGTGCCAGCAGCTTAGTTTTGCGTGAGCAGTTCTTC. It specifies CASSLVLREQFF.

There are a few counts of this clone. The chain has TRBV5-1 and TRBJ2-5, with D perhaps TRBD1 (6 bases). The CDR3 sequence is 15 residues long. CDR1 is SGHRS and CDR2 is YFSETQ in the germline V gene. V was cut by 4 bases and J by 2 bases, with 15 bases left in between. The CDR3: CASSPGRQGQETQYF. The CDR3 region has the DNA TGCGCCAGCAGCCCGGGGCGTCAGGGGCAAGAGACCCAGTACTTC.

The chain uses TRBV29-1 and TRBJ1-2; D is undetermined. From germline, CDR1 is SQVTM and CDR2 ANQGSEA. The CDR3 is 13 residues long. Deletions cut 3 bases from V and 2 bases from J, with 10 bases between. CDR3: CSVDYRPNYGYTF. CDR3 nucleotides: TGCAGCGTTGACTACAGACCAAACTATGGCTACACCTTC.

This sequence joins TRBV18 and TRBJ2-5; TRBD2 aligns across 9 bases. J was trimmed by 2 bases and V by 4 bases; bases with no gene match: 5. The germline gives CDR1 KGHSH, CDR2 LQKENI. This CDR3 is 15 amino acids long. The CDR3 spells CASSRLAGRQETQYF. CDR3 DNA sequence: TGTGCCAGCTCACGTCTAGCGGGGCGTCAAGAGACCCAGTACTTC.

This clone was seen a few times. The rearrangement joins TRBV30 to TRBJ2-5; 8 bases match TRBD2. V lost 4 bases and J lost 5; bases outside the gene matches: 18. The germline CDR1 and CDR2 sequences are GTSNPN and SVGIG (reference sequence). The length of the CDR3 is 17 residues. Here the CDR3 reads CAWMGANSGVYRETQYF. CDR3 in DNA: TGTGCCTGGATGGGGGCCAATAGCGGGGTTTACAGGGAGACCCAGTACTTC. Using reference TRBV30 and TRBJ2-5 for the parts outside the CDR3, the full variable domain is SQTIHQWPATLVQPVGSPLSLECTVEGTSNPNLYWYRQAAGRGLQLLFYSVGIGQISSEVPQNLSASRPQDRQFILSSKKLLLSDSGFYLCAWMGANSGVYRETQYFGPGTRLLVL.

In its sample, this clone was seen a few times. The V and J genes are TRBV29-1 and TRBJ2-1; 12 bases map to TRBD2. The CDR3 is made up of 16 amino acids. V dropped 5 bases and J dropped 4; count of bases not matched to a gene: 9. Germline V gene sequence: CDR1 SQVTM, CDR2 ANQGSEA. CDR3 protein: CSVIGPTSGGYNEQFF. CDR3 sequence (DNA): TGCAGCGTTATTGGGCCGACTAGCGGGGGATACAATGAGCAGTTCTTC.

The CDR3 coding sequence is TGTGCCAGCAGCGTACAGGGGAGGGACCGTTCACCCCTCCACTTT. Amino acids: CASSVQGRDRSPLHF. This chain connects TRBV9 to TRBJ1-6; D perhaps matches TRBD1 (6 bases). CDR3 length: 15 amino acids. The V gene's germline CDR1 is SGDLS and CDR2 YYNGEE. V was clipped by 1 base and J by 9 bases, with 14 bases between them.

The sample holds a few counts of this clone. The V gene is TRBV7-6, the J gene TRBJ2-2, with unresolved D. The CDR3 spans 14 residues. Germline-derived CDR1 and CDR2 are SGHVS and FNYEAQ. The V end lost 5 bases, the J end lost 6 bases, and 13 bases lay between the germline ends. CDR3 sequence reads: CASSPQQSSGELFF. CDR3 DNA: TGTGCCAGCAGCCCCCAACAGAGCTCCGGGGAGCTGTTTTTT.

This clone showed up just a few times. The chain joins TRBV19 to TRBJ1-5, with TRBD1 matching over 7 bases. The length of the CDR3 is 15 residues. CDR1 is LNHDA, CDR2 SQIVND, per germline (reference sequence). After removal of 7 bases from V and 0 bases from J, the junction contained 6 bases not matched to a gene. The CDR3 nucleotides read TGTGCCAGTAAACGGGCAGGGGGTAGCAATCAGCCCCAGCATTTT. Its translation: CASKRAGGSNQPQHF.

V and J are TRBV2 and TRBJ2-7; a possible D gene is TRBD1 (6 bases). CDR1 is SNHLY, CDR2 FYNNEI, per germline. The CDR3 sequence is 12 residues long. Deletions cut 3 bases from V and 7 bases from J, with 10 bases between. The CDR3 is CASSDRGEEQYF. CDR3 in DNA: TGTGCCAGCAGTGACAGGGGTGAAGAGCAGTACTTC.

This clone was picked up a small number of times. The V gene is TRBV28, the J gene TRBJ1-1, with 10 bases fitting TRBD1. CDR1 and CDR2 from the germline V gene are MDHEN and SYDVKM. V lost 5 bases and J lost 5; bases outside the gene matches: 8. CDR3 length equals 15 residues. The CDR3 region is CASSPDRGRGTEAFF. The CDR3 DNA follows: TGTGCCAGCAGTCCAGACAGGGGGCGAGGGACTGAAGCTTTCTTT. Supplemented by reference TRBV28 and TRBJ1-1, the full variable domain reads DVKVTQSSRYLVKRTGEKVFLECVQDMDHENMFWYRQDPGLGLRLIYFSYDVKMKEKGDIPEGYSVSREKKERFSLILESASTNQTSMYLCASSPDRGRGTEAFFGQGTRLTVV.

This chain links TRBV30 with TRBJ1-2; D is possibly TRBD1 (5 bases). Germline V CDR1 and CDR2: GTSNPN, SVGIG (reference sequence). This CDR3 has 14 residues. Trimming took 6 bases from V and 3 from J, leaving 17 bases between them. CDR3 loop: CACEGGTRHYGYTF. CDR3 nucleotides: TGTGCCTGTGAAGGAGGGACCCGCCACTATGGCTACACCTTC. The full variable domain, its missing parts supplied by reference TRBV30 and TRBJ1-2, is SQTIHQWPATLVQPVGSPLSLECTVEGTSNPNLYWYRQAAGRGLQLLFYSVGIGQISSEVPQNLSASRPQDRQFILSSKKLLLSDSGFYLCACEGGTRHYGYTFGSGTRLTVV.

This clone has just a few counts. The J gene is TRBJ2-1, the V gene TRBV14, with 7 bases that match TRBD2. Trimming cost V 4 bases and J 6 bases; bases outside gene matches: 12. The CDR3 consists of 16 residues. Germline CDR1 reads SGHDN; CDR2 reads FVKESK. This CDR3 reads CASSPGERGVSNEQFF. DNA of the CDR3: TGTGCCAGCAGCCCGGGGGAGCGGGGAGTGAGCAATGAGCAGTTCTTC.

A few counts support this clone. This chain links TRBV18 with TRBJ2-7; TRBD2 is a possible D gene (5 bases). The CDR3 is 12 amino acids. CDR1 and CDR2 (germline): KGHSH, LQKENI. Trimming took 3 bases from V and 7 from J, leaving 10 bases between them. For the CDR3, the DNA is TGTGCCAGCTCACCGGAGGTCGGGGAGCAGTACTTC. This encodes CASSPEVGEQYF.

This clone occurred a few times. This chain joins TRBV20-1 and TRBJ2-3, with D unclear. The V gene's germline CDR1 is DFQATT and CDR2 SNEGSKA (reference sequence). The CDR3 covers 11 residues. Deletions cut 6 bases from V and 12 bases from J, with 16 bases between. CDR3 sequence (DNA): TGCAGTGCCCCGTTGGCAGCGAATCAGTATTTT. This gives the protein CSAPLAANQYF.

This clone was picked up a small number of times. The chain links TRBV2 to TRBJ1-4; the match to TRBD1 covers 10 bases. V lost 6 bases, J lost 11 bases, and 6 bases stayed unmatched. Per the germline V gene, CDR1 is SNHLY and CDR2 is FYNNEI. The CDR3 covers 13 residues. This CDR3 reads CASRPEGQGKLFF. Written as DNA, the CDR3 is TGTGCCAGCAGACCCGAGGGACAGGGGAAACTGTTTTTT.

This clone occurred a few times. This chain links TRBV19 with TRBJ2-3; TRBD2 matches at 7 bases. V gave up 11 bases and J gave up 3 bases; unmatched junction bases: 8. The germline CDR1 and CDR2 sequences are LNHDA and SQIVND (reference sequence). CDR3 size: 13 residues. CDR3 in amino acids: CASGRARTDTQYF. Written as DNA, the CDR3 is TGTGCCTCAGGGAGGGCCCGGACAGATACGCAGTATTTT.

This clone was recorded a few times. This chain links TRBV7-9 with TRBJ2-5; tentative D call: TRBD2 (5 bases). This CDR3 has 13 residues. Germline CDR1 SEHNR, CDR2 FQNEAQ (reference sequence). Trimming cost V 1 base and J 5 bases, with 8 bases left between them. CDR3 sequence (DNA): TGTGCCAGCAGCTTAGACGGGGAGGAGACCCAGTACTTC. This translates into CASSLDGEETQYF.

The chain has TRBV5-1 and TRBJ2-3; 13 nucleotides match TRBD2. Germline CDR1 and CDR2: SGHRS and YFSETQ. This CDR3 is built from 18 residues. V shed 0 bases, J shed 6 bases, and the junction held 10 bases outside the gene matches. This chain's CDR3 is CASSLGTLLAGGTDTQYF. The CDR3 DNA reads as TGCGCCAGCAGCTTGGGGACTTTACTAGCGGGGGGGACGGATACGCAGTATTTT.